Listed below are T cell receptor beta chains from one sample, sequenced in a study of CD8 T cells in Susac syndrome. Each CDR3 protein is one row after TCRdb ran MiXCR on the immunoSEQ multiplex PCR reads. The sample has under 200,000 distinct CDR3 sequences; around nine tenths are singletons. The sample comprised CD4+ T cells from PBMCs. Every receptor here comes from a human donor with Susac syndrome. Both conserved end residues are part of each CDR3.

TRBJ2-5 TRBV19 CASSSLAVSQETQYF
TRBJ1-1 TRBV11-2 CASSFLTEAFF
TRBJ2-3 TRBV2 CASPEGPSQYF
TRBJ1-5 TRBV7-9 CASSLAGASQPQHF
TRBJ2-4 TRBV6-2/TRBV6-3 CASSYSGGRLNIQYF
TRBJ2-7 TRBV7-2 CASSLVGSGSYEQYF
TRBJ1-2 TRBV28 CASSLYRDGYTF
TRBJ2-6 TRBV20-1 CSARLPGRTSSGANVLTF
TRBJ2-7 TRBV5-6 CASSLHRGHYEQYF
TRBJ1-1 TRBV7-8 CASSLVFSGGITEAFF
TRBJ1-1 TRBV9 CASSIGTGLGVITEAFF
TRBJ1-1 TRBV3-1 CASSQRGDTEAFF
TRBJ2-5 TRBV9 CASSVSSVETQYF
TRBJ2-3 TRBV11-3 CASSLNTGTGRTDTQYF
TRBJ1-4 TRBV5-1 CASSLGTGNEKLFF
TRBJ2-7 TRBV30 CAWSIGEYEQYF
TRBJ2-5 TRBV6-2/TRBV6-3 CASSFPGQGVETQYF
TRBJ1-6 TRBV7-3 CASSLRQYSPLHF
TRBJ1-5 TRBV15 CATSRYDRGPVQPQHF
TRBJ1-1 TRBV6-1 CASNGLGTGSTEAFF
TRBJ1-1 TRBV5-1 CASTLRWGQDTEAFF
TRBJ2-1 TRBV9 CASSRIGGATYNEQFF
TRBJ2-7 TRBV19 CASSMGGQSYEQYF
TRBJ2-6 TRBV10-3 CAISEFRDAGAGANVLTF
TRBJ1-1 TRBV12-3/TRBV12-4 CASSFVSTEAFF
TRBJ1-4 TRBV3-1 CASSQPGTGNEKLFF
TRBJ2-5 TRBV28 CASRGSRGLVFPETQYF
TRBJ1-3 TRBV2 CASGGESAGNTIYF
TRBJ1-2 TRBV20-1 CSAREAGTHGYTF
TRBJ2-1 TRBV11-1 CASSLAETLEAQFF
TRBJ2-3 TRBV29-1 CSVESRLRYTQYF
TRBJ2-2 TRBV7-9 CASSPRVISNTGELFF
TRBJ1-2 TRBV7-2 CASSLGGVDYGYTF
TRBJ2-3 TRBV5-1 CASSNPGQGTDTQYF
TRBJ1-5 TRBV27 CASSLAGVQPQHF
TRBJ2-1 TRBV12-3/TRBV12-4 CASRDRGTSYNEQFF
TRBJ1-6 TRBV5-1 CASSFGAREGNSPLHF
TRBJ1-6 TRBV12-3/TRBV12-4 CASSLDRSPLHF
TRBJ2-3 TRBV3-1 CASSQEGTSGPLVYF
TRBJ2-1 TRBV9 CASSSAGGIYNEQFF
TRBJ2-2 TRBV4-1 CASRRAPSTSGVSGELFF
TRBJ1-3 TRBV20-1 CSALQNRGSGNTIYF
TRBJ1-2 TRBV28 CASSLGLTSSFWRAEYGYTF
TRBJ1-6 TRBV6-2/TRBV6-3 CASSQTVGNNSPLHF
TRBJ2-3 TRBV3-1 CASSVGGASDTQYF
TRBJ2-7 TRBV7-8 CASSLVSDEQYF
TRBJ1-1 TRBV30 CAWTLQGSTEAFF
TRBJ1-3 TRBV9 CASSVGSSGNTIYF
TRBJ2-4 TRBV6-6 CASTPTSRAKNIQYF
TRBJ2-1 TRBV7-3 CASSLTREVGEQFF
TRBJ2-6 TRBV3-1 CASSPSHRADGANVLTF
TRBJ2-5 TRBV20-1 CSARGQGRGFQETQYF
TRBJ2-1 TRBV4-2 CASSPRRGSYNEQFF